This TCR beta chain was found in a study of shared T cell receptors in the human thymus. A remark on this clone: The germline gene is not matched at one end of the junction; a read error may be the cause.

This CDR3 spans 13 amino acids. Germline loops: CDR1 SGHNT, CDR2 YYREEE (reference sequence). Sequenced by immunoSEQ multiplex PCR; TCRdb stores in-frame clones only, minus some. Altogether 640,000 or so clones are present, around 87% being singletons, with the ten largest covering 0.0094%. The sample also formed part of further work on human thymus T cells. As that report states: Corrective surgery for congenital heart defects was being performed on the healthy Finnish infants who served as donors. In corrective heart surgery, resections were taken, and these provided the thymus tissue. It looked as if thymic and blood repertoires used V and J genes in a biased way. There were highly overlapping thymic repertoires among unrelated individuals, as related research reported.

The chain carries TRBV5-4 and TRBJ2-1; 8 bases agree with TRBD1. Material for sequencing was thymocytes. The receptor's source is a boy younger than two with a congenital heart defect. CDR3 region: CASNANRGSGPLF. The CDR3 DNA reads TGTGCCAGCAACGCGAACAGGGGGTCGGGGCCGCTCTTC.